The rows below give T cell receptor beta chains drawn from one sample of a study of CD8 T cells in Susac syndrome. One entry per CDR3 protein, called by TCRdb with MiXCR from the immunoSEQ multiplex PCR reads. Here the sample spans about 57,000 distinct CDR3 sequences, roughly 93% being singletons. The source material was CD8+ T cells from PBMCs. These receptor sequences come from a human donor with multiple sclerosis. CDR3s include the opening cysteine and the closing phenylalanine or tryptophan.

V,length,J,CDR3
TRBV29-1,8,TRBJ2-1,CSVGPQFF
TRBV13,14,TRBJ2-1,CASSLVGVFDEQFF
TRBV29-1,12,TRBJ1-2,CSVQDVGYGYTF
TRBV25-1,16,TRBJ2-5,CASSEFGAGDGETQYF
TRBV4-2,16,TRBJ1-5,CASSQDYGTGNQPQHF
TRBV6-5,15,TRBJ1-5,CASSGTGGFNQPQHF
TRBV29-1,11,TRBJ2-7,CSVEEQTEQYF
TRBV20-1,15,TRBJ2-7,CSARDPRGSSYEQYF
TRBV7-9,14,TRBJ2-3,CASSLSTGTDTQYF
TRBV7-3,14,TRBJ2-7,CASSLGGGNYEQYF
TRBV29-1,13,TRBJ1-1,CSVRQEPNTEAFF
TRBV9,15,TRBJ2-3,CASSPTKTSTDTQYF
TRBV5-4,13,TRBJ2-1,CASGTPAPHEQFF
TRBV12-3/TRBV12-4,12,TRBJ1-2,CASSIGTFGYTF
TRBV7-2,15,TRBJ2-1,CASSLGGISYNEQFF
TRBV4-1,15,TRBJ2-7,CASSQEPSVSYEQYF
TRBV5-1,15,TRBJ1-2,CASSSSRTGANGYTF
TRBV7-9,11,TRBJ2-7,CAIGWAYEQYF
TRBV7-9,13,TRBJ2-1,CASSFAGGNEQFF
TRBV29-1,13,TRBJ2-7,CSVQTGHAYEQYF
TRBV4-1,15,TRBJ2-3,CASSQERLTTDTQYF
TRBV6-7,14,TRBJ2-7,CASSYAADIYEQYF
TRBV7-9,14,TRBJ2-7,CASSHRDSFYEQYF
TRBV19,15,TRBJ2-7,CASSITGDPAYEQYF
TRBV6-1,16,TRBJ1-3,CASSQGAGTSGNTIYF
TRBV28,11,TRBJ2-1,CASNYNNEQFF
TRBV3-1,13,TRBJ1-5,CASSQGGSQPQHF
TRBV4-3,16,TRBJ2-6,CASSQDPLSGANVLTF
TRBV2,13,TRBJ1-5,CASSVFVEQPQHF
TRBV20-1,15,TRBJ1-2,CSAWTGTPEIVGYTF
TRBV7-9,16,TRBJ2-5,CASSLARGRNQETQYF